This TCR beta chain was profiled in a study of response to subunit inactivated influenza vaccine. The CDR3 contains 18 residues. From germline, CDR1 is SGHDT and CDR2 YYEEEE. The J segment lost 4 bases and the V segment lost 1 base, leaving 13 bases of the junction unmatched. Using its own MiXCR run on the RT-PCR reads, TCRdb lists one record per CDR3 protein. The table includes roughly 550,000 distinct CDR3 sequences, around a quarter detected once. This same sample was also taken into another study, of T cells expressing NK-cell markers. That study reports: Beta-chain TCR cDNA was generated via 5'RACE template switching with UMIs. The study sequenced eight donors, seven HCMV-seropositive and one seronegative. A range of about 1.0-8% of CD8+ T cells consisted of dominant NKG2C+ clonotypes in several donors.

The TCR was taken from a man in his forties or fifties who received an inactivated influenza vaccine. Sequencing used CD4+ T cells sorted from PBMCs, obtained about 11 days after vaccination. The V gene is TRBV5-6, the J gene TRBJ1-3; 8 bases align to TRBD1. The CDR3 DNA reads as TGTGCCAGCAGCTTGATTCGGGACAGGTGGATGTCGGGAAACACCATATATTTT. The encoded protein is CASSLIRDRWMSGNTIYF.